Listed below are T cell receptor beta chains from one sample, sequenced in a study of shared clonotypes between healthy human individuals. The method was immunoSEQ multiplex PCR; TCRdb's version includes in-frame clones alone and lacks a portion of them. The table records around 990,000 clones, approximately 75% of them present only once. Sequenced material: memory CD4+ T cells from PBMCs. All receptors derive from a young man in good health. Some clones in this sample may be carry-over from other donors' samples. The CDR3 runs from the conserved cysteine through the conserved F or W. A D gene is named only where the DNA matches it firmly. Expanded clones get a size class; other rows say once, few or many, or leave the size out.

CATSQRSGAGANVLTF | TGTGCCACCAGCCAAAGGTCGGGGGCTGGGGCCAACGTCCTGACTTTC | . | TRBJ2-6 | . | 16 | TRBV15
CASSGRGRAETQYF | TGTGCCAGCAGTGGCCGCGGGAGGGCTGAGACCCAGTACTTC | TRBD2 | TRBJ2-5 | few | 14 | TRBV25-1
CASSKFGQGSSPGANVLTF | . | . | TRBJ2-6 | . | 19 | TRBV21-1
CSVVVRANQPQHF | TGCAGCGTTGTTGTCAGGGCCAATCAGCCCCAGCATTTT | . | TRBJ1-5 | . | 13 | TRBV29-1
CASSLGGVGGTIQRGDQPQHF | TGTGCCAGCAGTTTGGGTGGGGTCGGAGGGACGATACAGCGAGGAGATCAGCCCCAGCATTTT | . | TRBJ1-5 | . | 21 | TRBV27
CASIGTSGPYEQYF | TGTGCCAGCATTGGGACTAGCGGTCCCTACGAGCAGTACTTC | TRBD2 | TRBJ2-7 | . | 14 | TRBV28
CASSPLLSGGVGTQYF | TGTGCCAGCAGCCCGTTACTAAGCGGGGGTGTGGGTACGCAGTATTTT | TRBD2 | TRBJ2-3 | many | 16 | TRBV11-2
CASSDYSTFEVRGYTF | TGTGCCAGCAGTGATTACAGTACCTTCGAGGTGAGGGGCTACACCTTC | . | TRBJ1-2 | . | 16 | TRBV25-1
CASSLMTGELFF | TGTGCCAGCAGTTTGATGACCGGGGAGCTGTTTTTT | . | TRBJ2-2 | . | 12 | TRBV27
CASSSGGREQYF | TGTGCCAGCAGTTCTGGAGGGCGCGAGCAGTACTTC | . | TRBJ2-7 | . | 12 | TRBV28
CASSDQGAMNTEAFF | TGTGCCAGCAGTGATCAGGGGGCTATGAACACTGAAGCTTTCTTT | TRBD1 | TRBJ1-1 | . | 15 | TRBV6-1
CASSGGLAGAGELFF | TGTGCCAGCAGTGGGGGACTAGCGGGAGCCGGGGAGCTGTTTTTT | TRBD2 | TRBJ2-2 | . | 15 | TRBV2
CASSQELSQPQHF | TGCGCCAGCAGCCAAGAGCTCAGTCAGCCCCAGCATTTT | . | TRBJ1-5 | . | 13 | TRBV4-3
CASGETGTRTQHF | TGTGCCAGCGGAGAGACAGGGACTCGGACCCAGCATTTT | TRBD1 | TRBJ1-5 | . | 13 | TRBV2
CASSPNTATNEKLFF | TGTGCCAGCAGCCCAAACACGGCAACTAATGAAAAACTGTTTTTT | . | TRBJ1-4 | . | 15 | TRBV7-9
CASSLGDFQETQYF | TGCGCCAGCAGCTTGGGTGATTTCCAAGAGACCCAGTACTTC | . | TRBJ2-5 | . | 14 | TRBV5-1
CASSIGYRDQPQHF | TGCGCCAGCAGCATAGGGTATCGGGATCAGCCCCAGCATTTT | . | TRBJ1-5 | . | 14 | TRBV5-1
CASSAQGALTGELFF | TGTGCCAGCAGTGCCCAGGGGGCGCTGACCGGGGAGCTGTTTTTT | TRBD1 | TRBJ2-2 | . | 15 | TRBV2
CAISSGTAYNEQFF | TGTGCCATCAGTTCCGGGACGGCATACAATGAGCAGTTCTTC | . | TRBJ2-1 | . | 14 | TRBV10-3
CASRLGQGHTDTQYF | TGTGCCAGCAGGCTCGGACAGGGCCACACAGATACGCAGTATTTT | TRBD1 | TRBJ2-3 | . | 15 | TRBV16
CASSLKGANTEAFF | TGCGCCAGCAGCTTAAAGGGAGCGAACACTGAAGCTTTCTTT | . | TRBJ1-1 | . | 14 | TRBV5-1
CASSLLGAGRNNEQFF | TGTGCCAGCAGCTTACTAGGAGCGGGCCGTAACAATGAGCAGTTCTTC | . | TRBJ2-1 | . | 16 | TRBV7-8
CASSLSFARRSNQPQHF | TGTGCCAGCAGTTTATCCTTCGCGAGGAGGAGCAATCAGCCCCAGCATTTT | . | TRBJ1-5 | . | 17 | TRBV28
CASSKGIVTGELFF | TGTGCCAGCAGCAAGGGGATCGTCACCGGGGAGCTGTTTTTT | . | TRBJ2-2 | . | 14 | TRBV27
CASSVAGANVLTF | TGTGCCAGCAGCGTTGCCGGGGCCAACGTCCTGACTTTC | . | TRBJ2-6 | . | 13 | TRBV9
CASSPTGYGYTF | TGTGCCAGCAGCCCGACAGGGTATGGCTACACCTTC | TRBD1 | TRBJ1-2 | . | 12 | TRBV28